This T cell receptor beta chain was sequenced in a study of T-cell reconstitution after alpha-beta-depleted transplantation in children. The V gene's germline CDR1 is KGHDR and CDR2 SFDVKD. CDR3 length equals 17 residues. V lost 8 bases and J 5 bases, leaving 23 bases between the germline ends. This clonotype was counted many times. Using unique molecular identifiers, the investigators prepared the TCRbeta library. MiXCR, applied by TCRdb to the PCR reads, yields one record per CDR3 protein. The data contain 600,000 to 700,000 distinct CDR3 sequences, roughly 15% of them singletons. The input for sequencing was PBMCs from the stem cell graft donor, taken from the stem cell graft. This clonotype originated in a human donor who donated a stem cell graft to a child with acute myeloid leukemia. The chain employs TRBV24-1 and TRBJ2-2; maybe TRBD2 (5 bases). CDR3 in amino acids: CATIHQKEIGGTGELFF. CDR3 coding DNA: TGTGCCACCATTCACCAAAAAGAGATCGGAGGAACCGGGGAGCTGTTTTTT.